Below, 14 T cell receptor beta chains from the same sample are listed, as sequenced in a study of chemoradiotherapy in HPV16-positive cancers. Sequencing was performed with immunoSEQ multiplex PCR; in TCRdb, only in-frame clones are kept and a portion is missing. The sample lists tens of thousands of clones; around 90% were seen once. Sequenced here: blood, sampled from a patient who underwent chemoradiotherapy. The receptors shown here come from a human donor with HPV-associated anogenital cancer.

The V gene is TRBV2, the J gene TRBJ1-6; TRBD1 agrees at 9 bases. Germline lookup yields CDR1 SNHLY and CDR2 FYNNEI. V gave up 5 bases and J gave up 0 bases; unmatched junction bases: 8. The CDR3 is 18 amino acids. CDR3 protein: CASSKNRGQISYNSPLHF. CDR3 nucleotides: TGTGCCAGCAGTAAGAACAGGGGGCAAATCTCCTATAATTCACCCCTCCACTTT.

The V gene is TRBV6-5, the J gene TRBJ2-5; D unclear. Looked up from germline, CDR1 is MNHEY and CDR2 is SVGAGI. CDR3 length: 14 residues. Deletions cut 8 bases from V and 5 bases from J, with 18 bases between. The CDR3 protein is CASSPRAVRETQYF. DNA for the CDR3: TGTGCCAGCTCGCCCCGCGCGGTGCGGGAGACCCAGTACTTC.

The chain carries TRBV30 and TRBJ1-1, with D possibly TRBD1 on 5 matching bases. The CDR3 totals 13 residues. Germline V gene lookup returns CDR1 GTSNPN and CDR2 SVGIG (reference sequence). Trimming removed 5 bases from V and 0 bases from J, with 10 bases in between. Written as DNA, the CDR3 is TGTGCCTGGGAACGACAGATGAACACTGAAGCTTTCTTT. Translating it yields CAWERQMNTEAFF.

This clone has a handful of counts. The chain is built from TRBV11-1 and TRBJ1-1, with D maybe TRBD1 (5 bases). The germline V and J ends were trimmed by 5 bases and 4 bases, with 11 bases remaining between them. Germline V CDR1 and CDR2: SGHAT, FQDESV (reference sequence). This CDR3 is built from 13 residues. The CDR3 DNA reads TGTGCCAGCAGCGGACCAGGGACCACTGAAGCTTTCTTT. This sequence encodes CASSGPGTTEAFF.

The chain joins TRBV7-9 to TRBJ1-6, with D possibly being TRBD1 (5 bases). Germline assignment: CDR1 SEHNR and CDR2 FQNEAQ (reference sequence). V was pared by 0 bases and J by 9 bases, with 12 bases between. The CDR3 is made up of 15 amino acids. DNA for the CDR3: TGTGCCAGCAGCTTAGCTGAAGGGGCCGGTTCACCCCTCCACTTT. Protein: CASSLAEGAGSPLHF.

J is TRBJ1-5 and V is TRBV15; D unclear. CDR1 and CDR2 from the germline V gene are LNHNV and YYDKDF (reference sequence). V lost 0 bases and J lost 0, with 9 bases in between. There are 16 residues in the CDR3. Here the CDR3 reads CATSRDRGNSNQPQHF. CDR3 nucleotide sequence: TGTGCCACCAGCAGAGATCGTGGGAATAGCAATCAGCCCCAGCATTTT. Drawing the rest from reference TRBV15 and TRBJ1-5, the complete variable domain is DAMVIQNPRYQVTQFGKPVTLSCSQTLNHNVMYWYQQKSSQAPKLLFHYYDKDFNNEADTPDNFQSRRPNTSFCFLDIRSPGLGDTAMYLCATSRDRGNSNQPQHFGDGTRLSIL.

This sequence joins TRBV2 and TRBJ1-2, with 9 bases that match TRBD1. V dropped 6 bases and J dropped 8; count of bases not matched to a gene: 4. The CDR3 has 12 residues. Germline V gene data show CDR1 as SNHLY and CDR2 as FYNNEI. Here the CDR3 DNA reads TGTGCCAGCAGCGACAGGGGGGGAGGCTACACCTTC. It translates to CASSDRGGGYTF. Together with reference TRBV2 and TRBJ1-2, the CDR3 gives the full variable domain: EPEVTQTPSHQVTQMGQEVILRCVPISNHLYFYWYRQILGQKVEFLVSFYNNEISEKSEIFDDQFSVERPDGSNFTLKIRSTKLEDSAMYFCASSDRGGGYTFGSGTRLTVV.

The genes are TRBV7-2 and TRBJ2-2, with D possibly being TRBD2 (5 bases). Germline CDR1 and CDR2: SGHTA and FQGNSA. Trimming removed 1 base at V and 3 bases at J, with 9 bases between. CDR3 length: 15 residues. CDR3 sequence: CASSLVGLYTGELFF. The CDR3 region has the DNA TGTGCCAGCAGCTTAGTTGGACTTTACACCGGGGAGCTGTTTTTT.

The rearrangement links TRBV30 to TRBJ2-5, with 9 bases aligning to TRBD1. The V gene's germline CDR1 is GTSNPN and CDR2 SVGIG (reference sequence). The CDR3 is 15 residues long. The trim removed 0 bases at V and 4 bases at J, leaving 6 bases unmatched. The CDR3 nucleotides read TGTGCCTGGAGTGTACTCGGGACAGGGACAGAGACCCAGTACTTC. Its translation: CAWSVLGTGTETQYF.

This chain joins TRBV7-6 and TRBJ2-5; TRBD1 is a possible D gene (5 bases). The ends were cut back, 0 bases at V and 7 bases at J, with 21 bases in the middle. Germline CDR1 is SGHVS and CDR2 is FNYEAQ. The CDR3 runs to 17 residues. The CDR3: CASSLAVGLGAYMTQYF. The CDR3, as DNA: TGTGCCAGCAGCTTAGCGGTGGGGCTAGGGGCTTATATGACCCAGTACTTC.

This clone was seen a single time. The chain links TRBV6-1 to TRBJ2-3; the match to TRBD2 covers 10 bases. V trimming: 3 bases; J trimming: 2 bases; junction bases outside the gene matches: 5. Germline lookup yields CDR1 MNHNS and CDR2 SASEGT. CDR3 length: 16 amino acids. For the CDR3, the DNA is TGTGCCAGCAGTGACAGGCTAGCGGGGGTCACAGATACGCAGTATTTT. It translates to CASSDRLAGVTDTQYF.

The chain is built from TRBV10-3 and TRBJ2-7, with D uncertain. CDR1 and CDR2 from the germline V gene are ENHRY and SYGVKD. The V end lost 8 bases, the J end lost 3 bases, and 14 bases lay between the germline ends. CDR3 length: 13 amino acids. The DNA of the CDR3 is TGTGCCATCGGGGATCCGACCTACTACGAGCAGTACTTC. As protein: CAIGDPTYYEQYF.

The genes are TRBV7-3 and TRBJ2-1; 8 nucleotides align to TRBD2. In germline, CDR1 is SGHTA, CDR2 FQGTGA. The CDR3 loop spans 16 amino acids. V trimming: 5 bases; J trimming: 3 bases; junction bases outside the gene matches: 9. In DNA, the CDR3 is TGTGCCAGCAGCCCAGACGGGGGGGCAGTCTACAATGAGCAGTTCTTC. It specifies CASSPDGGAVYNEQFF.

The chain couples TRBV6-1 to TRBJ2-7, with D maybe TRBD1 (6 bases). The CDR3 extends over 13 amino acids. Germline V gene sequence: CDR1 MNHNS, CDR2 SASEGT. The V gene lost 10 bases and the J gene lost 6 bases, with 19 bases spanning the gap. The CDR3 DNA is TGTGCCACCGATACGGGACCCAGGGGCGAGCAGTACGTC. This translates into CATDTGPRGEQYV.